The sequence of this TCR beta chain was determined in a study of OX40 agonist ivuxolimab in advanced cancers. Notes on the study in general: Among the nonresponders, some also had low normalized T-cell clonal expansion. CD4+ and CD8+ T cells in blood underwent clonal expansion by week 6 at 0.1 to 3.0 mg/kg. Undetermined was the antigen specificity of the expanded peripheral T cells.

This clone appeared a single time. Its antigen is still unknown. Method: immunoSEQ multiplex PCR; TCRdb's copy keeps in-frame clones and lacks some. The table records 80,000 to 100,000 clones, approximately 94% of them present only once. With 2 bases removed from V and 0 bases from J, the gap between germline ends came to 5 bases. Germline loops: CDR1 MNHEY, CDR2 SMNVEV (reference sequence). This CDR3 spans 14 amino acids. This specimen was CD4+ or CD8+ T cells sorted from blood, taken in a trial of the OX40 agonist ivuxolimab. The receptor was isolated from an adult with an advanced solid tumor such as melanoma, head and neck, liver or kidney cancer. The chain is built from TRBV27 and TRBJ1-3; D is unclear. The chain's CDR3 is CASSLRGSGNTIYF. In DNA, the CDR3 is TGTGCCAGCAGTTTACGGGGCTCTGGAAACACCATATATTTT.